The next 2 T cell receptor beta chains were all read from a single sample in a study of cytomegalovirus exposure and HLA in healthy donors. The primer mix had 60 Vbeta and 13 Jbeta primers. Profiled with immunoSEQ multiplex PCR; TCRdb holds only in-frame clones, not every one. Found here are about 140,000 clones, roughly 66% of them singletons; the top ten hold 5.5% to 7%. The sequenced sample consisted of PBMCs. These receptors came from a woman aged 55-70 years in good health and CMV-seronegative.

V is TRBV19 and J is TRBJ1-5; possibly TRBD1 for D (5 bases). This CDR3 has 14 amino acids. Germline values: CDR1 LNHDA, CDR2 SQIVND (reference sequence). V was cut by 5 bases and J by 11 bases, with 19 bases left in between. The CDR3 is CASSPYPRQPSQHF. DNA of the CDR3: TGTGCCAGTAGTCCATACCCCCGACAGCCGTCCCAGCATTTT.

The rearrangement joins TRBV4-3 to TRBJ1-5, with TRBD1 identical over 8 bases. This CDR3 is built from 15 residues. V lost 8 bases, J lost 0 bases, and 6 bases stayed unmatched. The germline gives CDR1 LGHNA, CDR2 YSLEER. This chain's CDR3 is CASSGQAHSNQPQHF. Here the CDR3 DNA reads TGCGCCAGCTCGGGACAGGCTCATAGCAATCAGCCCCAGCATTTT.